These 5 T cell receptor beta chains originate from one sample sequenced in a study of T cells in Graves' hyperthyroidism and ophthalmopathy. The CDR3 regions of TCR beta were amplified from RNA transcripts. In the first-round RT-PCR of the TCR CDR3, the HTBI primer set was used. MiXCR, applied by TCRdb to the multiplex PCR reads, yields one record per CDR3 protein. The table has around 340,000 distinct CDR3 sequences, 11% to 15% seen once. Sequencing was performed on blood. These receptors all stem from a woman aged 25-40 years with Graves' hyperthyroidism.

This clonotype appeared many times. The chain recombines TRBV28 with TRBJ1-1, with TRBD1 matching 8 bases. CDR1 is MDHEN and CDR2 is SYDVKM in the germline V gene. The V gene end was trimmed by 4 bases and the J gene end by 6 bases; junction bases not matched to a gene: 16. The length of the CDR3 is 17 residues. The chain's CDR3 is CASSSIRQGPGNAEAFF. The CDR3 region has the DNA TGTGCCAGCAGTTCCATTCGACAGGGGCCCGGTAACGCTGAAGCTTTCTTT.

The CDR3: CSARITGDRAEQYF. CDR3 bases: TGCAGTGCTAGAATTACGGGAGACAGGGCCGAGCAGTACTTC. The rearrangement links TRBV20-1 to TRBJ2-7, with a tentative D call TRBD1 (7 bases). V was pared by 2 bases and J by 6 bases, with 17 bases between. The CDR3 has 14 residues. Germline CDR1 is DFQATT and CDR2 is SNEGSKA (reference sequence).

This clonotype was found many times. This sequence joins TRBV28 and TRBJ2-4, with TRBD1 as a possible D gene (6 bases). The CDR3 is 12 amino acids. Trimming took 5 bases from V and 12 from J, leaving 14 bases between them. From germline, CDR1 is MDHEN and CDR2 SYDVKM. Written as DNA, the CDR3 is TGTGCCAGCAGTCAAACCCGGGACAATCAGTACTTC. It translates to CASSQTRDNQYF.

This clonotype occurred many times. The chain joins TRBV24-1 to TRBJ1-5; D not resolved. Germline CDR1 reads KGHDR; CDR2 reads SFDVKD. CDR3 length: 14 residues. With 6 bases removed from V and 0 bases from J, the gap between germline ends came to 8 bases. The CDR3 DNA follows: TGTGCCACCAGTCCCCAGGATAGCAATCAGCCCCAGCATTTT. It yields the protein CATSPQDSNQPQHF.

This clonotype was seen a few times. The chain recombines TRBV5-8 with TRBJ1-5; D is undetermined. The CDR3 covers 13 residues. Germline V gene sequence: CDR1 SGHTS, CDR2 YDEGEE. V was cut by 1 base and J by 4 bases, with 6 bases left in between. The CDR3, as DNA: TGTGCCAGCAGCTTGACATGGAATCAGCCCCAGCATTTT. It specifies CASSLTWNQPQHF.